The subject of this entry is one T cell receptor beta chain. What it binds is not known. All patients were mismatch repair deficient, assessed by either PCR or immunohistochemistry. TCRs were sequenced from a few patients responding to pembrolizumab. Here immunoSEQ multiplex PCR was the method, and the copy in TCRdb shows in-frame clones only, minus some. The table lists fewer than 100,000 clones, around 85% of them singletons. This sample stems from a study of PD-1 blockade in mismatch repair-deficient tumors. Study-wide background: Patients had approximately 12 mismatch repair-deficient cancer types, all previously treated and progressing. Findings and limits, study-wide: Rapid post-treatment expansion, then contraction, generally preceding radiologic response, marked tumor-resident clones.

CDR3 size: 13 residues. The germline CDR1 and CDR2 sequences are SEHNR and FQNEAQ (reference sequence). V lost 1 base and J lost 3, with 6 bases in between. The origin of this receptor is an adult with mismatch repair-deficient cancer. V and J are TRBV7-9 and TRBJ1-1; possible D gene TRBD1, 5 bases. The input for sequencing was peripheral blood, taken 12 weeks after starting pembrolizumab. The CDR3, as DNA: TGTGCCAGCAGCTTAGTAGGGGACACTGAAGCTTTCTTT. It specifies CASSLVGDTEAFF.